This T cell receptor beta chain was obtained from a study of cytomegalovirus exposure and HLA in healthy donors. About the study: The 120 or so validation repertoires were produced on the same platform as the 670 or so repertoires of the first cohort. This was reported in a later analysis. Whole-study findings and limits: Cytomegalovirus association was listed for around 170 TCR beta chains. That first-cohort TCR clusters tended to co-occur in the 95 to 150 validation repertoires was found in a later analysis. The classifier, whose performance was assessed in both the original and validation cohorts, reportedly diagnosed cytomegalovirus status with high specificity and sensitivity.

Generated by immunoSEQ multiplex PCR, the TCRdb table keeps only in-frame clones and is missing some. In the table there are about 260,000 clones, less than 95% of which are singletons. Germline CDR1 and CDR2: SGDLS and YYNGEE. The V and J ends lost 0 bases and 4 bases, in that order; junction bases with no gene match: 9. The CDR3 is 16 residues long. This clone was observed a handful of times. Its antigen remains unidentified. The TCR comes from a woman in her 30s in good health and CMV-seronegative. The sequencing input was PBMCs. The genes are TRBV9 and TRBJ1-2; 7 bases are shared with TRBD1. The CDR3 here is CASSVDDRALGYGYTF. The CDR3 DNA sequence: TGTGCCAGCAGCGTAGACGACAGGGCTCTCGGCTATGGCTACACCTTC.